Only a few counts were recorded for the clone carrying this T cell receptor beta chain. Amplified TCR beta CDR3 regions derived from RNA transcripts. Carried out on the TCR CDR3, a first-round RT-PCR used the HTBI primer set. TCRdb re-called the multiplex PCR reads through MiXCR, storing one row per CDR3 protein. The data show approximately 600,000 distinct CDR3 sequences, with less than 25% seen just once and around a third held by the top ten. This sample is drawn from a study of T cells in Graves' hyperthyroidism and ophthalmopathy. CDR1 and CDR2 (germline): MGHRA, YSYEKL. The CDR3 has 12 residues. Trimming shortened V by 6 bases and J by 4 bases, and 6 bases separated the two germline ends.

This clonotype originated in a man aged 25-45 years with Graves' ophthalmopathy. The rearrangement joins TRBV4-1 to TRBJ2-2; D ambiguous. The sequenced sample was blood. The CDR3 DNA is TGCGCCAGCAGGGCAAGCACCGGGGAGCTGTTTTTT. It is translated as CASRASTGELFF.